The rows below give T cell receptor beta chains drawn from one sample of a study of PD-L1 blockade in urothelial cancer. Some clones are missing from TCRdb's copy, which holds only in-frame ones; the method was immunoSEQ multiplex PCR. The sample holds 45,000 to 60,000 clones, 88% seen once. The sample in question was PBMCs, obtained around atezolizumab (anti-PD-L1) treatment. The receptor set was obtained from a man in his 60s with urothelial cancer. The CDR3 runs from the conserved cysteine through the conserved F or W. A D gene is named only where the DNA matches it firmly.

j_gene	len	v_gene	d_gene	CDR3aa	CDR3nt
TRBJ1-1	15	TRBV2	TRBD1	CASSGEGAGETEAFF	TGTGCCAGCAGTGGCGAGGGGGCTGGTGAGACTGAAGCTTTCTTT
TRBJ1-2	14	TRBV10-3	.	CAIGTAADHYGYTF	TGTGCCATCGGTACAGCCGCTGATCATTATGGCTACACCTTC
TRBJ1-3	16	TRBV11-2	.	CASSLGTTKSGNTIYF	TGTGCCAGCAGCTTAGGGACAACCAAGTCTGGAAACACCATATATTTT
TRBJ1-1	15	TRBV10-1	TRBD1	CASRPTGTQGAEAFF	TGCGCCAGCAGACCGACCGGGACCCAGGGGGCTGAAGCTTTCTTT
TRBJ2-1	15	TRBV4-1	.	CASSLSRGPYNEQFF	TGCGCCAGCAGCCTTTCGCGGGGGCCCTACAATGAGCAGTTCTTC
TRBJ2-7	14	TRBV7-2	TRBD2	CASSSYISGYEQYF	TGTGCCAGCAGCTCCTATATTAGCGGGTACGAGCAGTACTTC
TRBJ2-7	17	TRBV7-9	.	CASSRSDSGVNSYEQYF	TGTGCCAGCAGCCGCTCGGATTCGGGGGTAAACTCCTACGAGCAGTACTTC
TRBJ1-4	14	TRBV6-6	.	CASSYSGGLEKLFF	TGTGCCAGCAGTTATTCGGGGGGCCTTGAAAAACTGTTTTTT
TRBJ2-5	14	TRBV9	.	CASSVPGRGETQYF	TGTGCCAGCAGCGTACCTGGCAGAGGAGAGACCCAGTACTTC
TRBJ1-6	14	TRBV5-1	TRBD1	CASSTRQGSSPLHF	TGCGCCAGCAGCACCCGACAGGGTTCTTCACCCCTCCACTTT
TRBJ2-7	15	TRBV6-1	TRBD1	CASRIGQGRAYEQYF	TGTGCCAGCAGGATAGGACAGGGTCGGGCCTACGAGCAGTACTTC
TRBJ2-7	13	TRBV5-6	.	CASSSNSPYEQYF	TGTGCCAGCAGCTCAAACAGCCCCTACGAGCAGTACTTC
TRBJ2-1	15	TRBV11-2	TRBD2	CASSLGGRLRNEQFF	TGTGCCAGCAGCTTAGGCGGGAGATTAAGGAATGAGCAGTTCTTC
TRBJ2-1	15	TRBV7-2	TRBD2	CASSLGTSGRNEQFF	TGTGCCAGCAGCTTAGGTACTAGCGGGAGAAATGAGCAGTTCTTC
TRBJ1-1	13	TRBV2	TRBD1	CASRQGESTEAFF	TGTGCCTCTCGACAGGGAGAGAGCACTGAAGCTTTCTTT
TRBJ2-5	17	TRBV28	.	CASTMGMVRVPQETQYF	TGTGCCAGCACTATGGGGATGGTGAGGGTACCCCAAGAGACCCAGTACTTC
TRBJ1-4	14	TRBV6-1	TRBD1	CASRGQGSYYELFF	TGTGCCAGCAGGGGACAGGGGTCGTATTACGAACTGTTTTTT
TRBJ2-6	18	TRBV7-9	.	CASSLGKRPNSGANVLTF	TGTGCCAGCAGCTTGGGGAAGCGGCCTAACTCTGGGGCCAACGTCCTGACTTTC
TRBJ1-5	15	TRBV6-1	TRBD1	CASSDGTGRRQPQHF	TGTGCCAGCAGTGACGGGACAGGCCGTAGGCAGCCCCAGCATTTT
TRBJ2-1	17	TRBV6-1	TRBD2	CASSEERGAASYNEQFF	TGTGCCAGCAGTGAAGAGCGGGGGGCTGCATCCTACAATGAGCAGTTCTTC
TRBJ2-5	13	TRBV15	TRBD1	CATSRDPGDRQYF	TGTGCCACCAGCAGAGATCCTGGGGACAGACAGTACTTC
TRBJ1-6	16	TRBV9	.	CASSVDSNRLNSPLHF	TGTGCCAGCAGCGTAGATAGTAATCGCCTTAATTCACCCCTCCACTTT
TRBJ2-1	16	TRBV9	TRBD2	CASSVEPGGVYNEQFF	TGTGCCAGCAGCGTCGAACCGGGGGGGGTCTACAATGAGCAGTTCTTC
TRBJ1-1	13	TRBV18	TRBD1	CASSLDRVTEAFF	TGTGCCAGCTCTCTTGACAGGGTCACTGAAGCTTTCTTT
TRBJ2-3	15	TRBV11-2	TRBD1	CASSLGTGGTDTQYF	TGTGCCAGCAGCCTCGGGACAGGTGGGACAGATACGCAGTATTTT
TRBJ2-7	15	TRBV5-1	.	CASSLAGRGVNEQYF	TGCGCCAGCAGCTTGGCTGGCAGGGGCGTCAACGAGCAGTACTTC
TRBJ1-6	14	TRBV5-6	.	CASSRGLENSPLHF	TGTGCCAGCAGCCGCGGCTTAGAGAATTCACCCCTCCACTTT